These T cell receptor beta chains were read from a single sample in a study of identical twins. TCRdb reanalysed the 5' RACE reads using MiXCR and keeps one entry per CDR3 protein. The sample has about 1.7 million distinct CDR3 sequences, roughly 35% seen once. Material for sequencing was cord blood. The source is a newborn girl in good health. The CDR3 runs from the conserved cysteine through the conserved F or W. The order of the fields is CDR3 length, J gene, D gene, clone size, V gene, CDR3 DNA, CDR3 protein. D genes are given only for firm matches. A row's size may be missing; if present it is once, few, many or a size class.

16 | TRBJ2-3 | TRBD2 | NA | TRBV20-1 | TGCAGTGCTAGGGTGGGTAGCGGGGGGGCCGGAGATACGCAGTATTTT | CSARVGSGGAGDTQYF
15 | TRBJ2-1 | TRBD1 | few | TRBV5-5 | TGTGCCAGCAGCGTATGGGACAGAGCCTACAATGAGCAGTTCTTC | CASSVWDRAYNEQFF
15 | TRBJ2-7 | TRBD1 | NA | TRBV5-5 | TGTGCCAGCAGCTACGGGACAGGGTACTCCTACGAGCAGTACTTC | CASSYGTGYSYEQYF
14 | TRBJ2-3 | NA | NA | TRBV7-2 | TGTGCCAGCAGCCCCCCCCGGGACCTCTATACGCAGTATTTT | CASSPPRDLYTQYF
14 | TRBJ1-6 | TRBD1 | many | TRBV20-1 | TGCAGTGCTAGAGCGGGACAGGGAAATTCACCCCTCCACTTT | CSARAGQGNSPLHF
13 | TRBJ1-1 | NA | NA | TRBV5-1 | TGCGCCAGCAGCATAAAGGTGAACACTGAAGCTTTCTTT | CASSIKVNTEAFF
13 | TRBJ2-3 | TRBD1 | many | TRBV29-1 | TGCAGCTCCGGACAGGGAGGCACAGATACGCAGTATTTT | CSSGQGGTDTQYF
12 | TRBJ2-1 | NA | NA | TRBV9 | TGTGTCAGCAGCGTAGCGTCCGGGAAAGAGTTCTTC | CVSSVASGKEFF
13 | TRBJ1-2 | NA | NA | TRBV12-3/TRBV12-4 | TGTGCCAGCAGTTCAACGGTTACCTATGGCTACACCTTC | CASSSTVTYGYTF
16 | TRBJ2-1 | TRBD2 | few | TRBV4-1 | TGCGCCAGCAGCCAAGTCGGCGGGAGGGTCTACAATGAGCAGTTCTTC | CASSQVGGRVYNEQFF
14 | TRBJ2-7 | NA | few | TRBV6-5 | TGTGCCAGCCCCCCGTTGCCGGGGTCCTACGAGCAGTACTTC | CASPPLPGSYEQYF
15 | TRBJ2-1 | NA | NA | TRBV27 | TGTGCCAGCAGTGCCCGCGGGCGCGTATACAATGAGCAGTTCTTC | CASSARGRVYNEQFF
16 | TRBJ1-1 | TRBD1 | NA | TRBV29-1 | TGCAGCGTGGCACAGGGGGCCGATCTTAAGAACACTGAAGCTTTCTTT | CSVAQGADLKNTEAFF
12 | TRBJ2-3 | NA | NA | TRBV23-1 | TGCGCCAGCAGTCAGTGGGTGGATACGCAGTATTTT | CASSQWVDTQYF
14 | TRBJ2-7 | NA | NA | TRBV5-6 | TGTGCCAGCAGCTCTCCCGGCAAGACCTACGAGCAGTACTTC | CASSSPGKTYEQYF
14 | TRBJ2-1 | TRBD1 | many | TRBV28 | TGTGCCAGCAGGACAGGGGGCCGGTACAATGAGCAGTTCTTC | CASRTGGRYNEQFF
15 | TRBJ2-3 | TRBD2 | few | TRBV9 | TGTGCCAGCAGCGTAGCACTAGCGGAACGAGGGACGCAGTATTTT | CASSVALAERGTQYF
14 | TRBJ2-7 | NA | few | TRBV27 | TGTGCCAGCAGTCCCAGTAGCAGGGGCCACGAGCAGTACTTC | CASSPSSRGHEQYF
15 | TRBJ2-7 | NA | NA | TRBV11-2 | TGTGCCAGCAGCTTAGTTCGGAGTGAGGCCTGCGAGCAGTACTTC | CASSLVRSEACEQYF
15 | TRBJ1-4 | NA | few | TRBV7-2 | TGTGCCAGCAGCCTACAGCCTGCAACTAATGAAAAACTGTTTTTT | CASSLQPATNEKLFF
15 | TRBJ1-2 | NA | few | TRBV5-8 | TGTGCCAGCAGCTTGGTTCGGGCAGGGCACTATGGCTACACCTTC | CASSLVRAGHYGYTF
15 | TRBJ2-1 | NA | few | TRBV7-9 | TGTGCCAGCAGCTCAATCCGAACTCCATACAATGAGCAGTTCTTC | CASSSIRTPYNEQFF
15 | TRBJ2-7 | TRBD2 | few | TRBV28 | TGTGCCAGCAGCCTAACTAGCGGGAGTTTGCACGAGCAGTACTTC | CASSLTSGSLHEQYF
13 | TRBJ2-7 | NA | NA | TRBV11-2 | TGTGCCAGCAGCTTAGGGACACCCGGCGAGCAGTACTTC | CASSLGTPGEQYF
15 | TRBJ2-1 | TRBD1 | NA | TRBV12-3/TRBV12-4 | TGTGCCAGCAGTTACAGGGGGCGTTTATCTGGTGAGCAGTTCTTC | CASSYRGRLSGEQFF
15 | TRBJ1-1 | TRBD1 | NA | TRBV27 | TGTGCCGGCAGTTCACCCAGGACAGGGGCGCGAGAAGCTTTCTTT | CAGSSPRTGAREAFF
13 | TRBJ2-7 | NA | NA | TRBV29-1 | TGCAGCGTTAGGAGGGGGTCCTACAATGAGCAGTACTTC | CSVRRGSYNEQYF
14 | TRBJ2-5 | NA | few | TRBV6-6 | TGTGCCAGCAGTTACTCTGGACAGAAAGAGACCCAGTACTTC | CASSYSGQKETQYF
15 | TRBJ2-1 | NA | few | TRBV5-1 | TGCGCCAGCAGCTTGGAGGGCCGACTAGGTGATGAGCAGTTCTTC | CASSLEGRLGDEQFF
13 | TRBJ2-5 | NA | few | TRBV7-9 | TGTGCCAGCAGCTTGCATATGGGTGAGACCCAGTACTTC | CASSLHMGETQYF
13 | TRBJ1-6 | NA | few | TRBV6-6 | TGTGCCAGCAGTTACTCGGTCAGTTCACCCCTCCACTTT | CASSYSVSSPLHF
15 | TRBJ1-1 | TRBD1 | few | TRBV4-1 | TGCGCCAGCAGTCCCCCTGGACAGGGAGGGGGTGAAGCTTTCTTT | CASSPPGQGGGEAFF
12 | TRBJ2-3 | NA | few | TRBV28 | TGTGCCAGCAGTTTAGGGTTTGGTACGCAGTATTTT | CASSLGFGTQYF
15 | TRBJ1-5 | NA | many | TRBV7-2 | TGTGCCAGCAGCTTAGTCGGTTTGGGCAATCAGCCCCAGCATTTT | CASSLVGLGNQPQHF
15 | TRBJ2-3 | NA | NA | TRBV5-6 | TGTGCCAGCAGCTTGGGTAGCGAGGGCCCAGATGCGCAGTATTTT | CASSLGSEGPDAQYF
14 | TRBJ1-1 | NA | once | TRBV12-3/TRBV12-4 | TGTGCCAGCAGACTTCATCTCATGAACACTGAAGCTTTCTTT | CASRLHLMNTEAFF
15 | TRBJ2-1 | NA | NA | TRBV29-1 | TGCAGCGTTGAGGGTTTACTGAGCTCCTACAATGAGCGGTTCTTC | CSVEGLLSSYNERFF